A selection of T cell receptor beta chains follows, all from one sample in a study of OX40 agonist ivuxolimab in advanced cancers. TCRdb's copy holds only in-frame clones and misses some; the assay was immunoSEQ multiplex PCR. This table has roughly 61,000 clones, about 90% appearing once. The material was CD4+ or CD8+ T cells sorted from blood, obtained in a trial of the OX40 agonist ivuxolimab. All receptors derive from an adult with an advanced solid tumor such as melanoma, head and neck, liver or kidney cancer. The CDR3 runs from the conserved cysteine through the conserved F or W.

j_gene: TRBJ1-2; v_gene: TRBV6-5; CDR3aa: CASSYASDRTAGYTF
j_gene: TRBJ2-1; v_gene: TRBV11-1; CDR3aa: CASSVIGGEQFF
j_gene: TRBJ2-1; v_gene: TRBV6-4; CDR3aa: CASSSSGSSYNEQFF
j_gene: TRBJ1-1; v_gene: TRBV6-4; CDR3aa: CASRGEVGTEAFF
j_gene: TRBJ1-4; v_gene: TRBV27; CDR3aa: CASSSDRPPVQEKLFF
j_gene: TRBJ2-7; v_gene: TRBV6-5; CDR3aa: CASSLGHTYEQYF
j_gene: TRBJ1-3; v_gene: TRBV9; CDR3aa: CASSVQDSGNTIYF
j_gene: TRBJ1-2; v_gene: TRBV6-1; CDR3aa: CASSETPDNYGYTF
j_gene: TRBJ1-2; v_gene: TRBV4-3; CDR3aa: CASSQAREANYGYTF
j_gene: TRBJ2-5; v_gene: TRBV7-9; CDR3aa: CASSIGQEETQYF
j_gene: TRBJ1-1; v_gene: TRBV6-5; CDR3aa: CASTTGSAEAFF
j_gene: TRBJ2-1; v_gene: TRBV6-1; CDR3aa: CASSEVSSYNEQFF
j_gene: TRBJ1-3; v_gene: TRBV7-8; CDR3aa: CASSLGGLGNTIYF
j_gene: TRBJ2-1; v_gene: TRBV20-1; CDR3aa: CSARVVNEQFF
j_gene: TRBJ2-7; v_gene: TRBV28; CDR3aa: CASSPAGTSVYEQYF
j_gene: TRBJ1-5; v_gene: TRBV9; CDR3aa: CASSVDGTNQPQHF
j_gene: TRBJ2-7; v_gene: TRBV19; CDR3aa: CASSETAASSYEQYF
j_gene: TRBJ2-7; v_gene: TRBV6-1; CDR3aa: CASSEIDRGEDYEQYF
j_gene: TRBJ1-6; v_gene: TRBV30; CDR3aa: CAWTATPGDGSPLHF
j_gene: TRBJ2-1; v_gene: TRBV6-6; CDR3aa: CASRPIAGVVYNEQFF
j_gene: TRBJ2-2; v_gene: TRBV5-5; CDR3aa: CASSWPGQGITGELFF
j_gene: TRBJ1-5; v_gene: TRBV30; CDR3aa: CAWSQGGNQPQHF
j_gene: TRBJ2-5; v_gene: TRBV25-1; CDR3aa: CASSGETQYF
j_gene: TRBJ1-2; v_gene: TRBV6-6; CDR3aa: CASSWTGGYYGYTF
j_gene: TRBJ1-3; v_gene: TRBV7-2; CDR3aa: CASSLGAESGNTIYF
j_gene: TRBJ1-3; v_gene: TRBV9; CDR3aa: CASSVRDDQFTGGNTIYF
j_gene: TRBJ2-7; v_gene: TRBV6-5; CDR3aa: CASSRDGPLWEQYF
j_gene: TRBJ2-2; v_gene: TRBV2; CDR3aa: CASSDDRTYTGELFF
j_gene: TRBJ1-1; v_gene: TRBV10-3; CDR3aa: CAIRGQATAFF
j_gene: TRBJ1-2; v_gene: TRBV30; CDR3aa: CAWTIGYGYTF
j_gene: TRBJ2-1; v_gene: TRBV15; CDR3aa: CATSREWGDYNEQFF
j_gene: TRBJ1-4; v_gene: TRBV28; CDR3aa: CASSLMVGGDEKLFF
j_gene: TRBJ1-4; v_gene: TRBV6-6; CDR3aa: CASSYYLGREKLFF
j_gene: TRBJ2-7; v_gene: TRBV7-9; CDR3aa: CASSRTGKSYEQYF
j_gene: TRBJ1-5; v_gene: TRBV15; CDR3aa: CATSSLTPNQPQHF
j_gene: TRBJ1-6; v_gene: TRBV6-4; CDR3aa: CASSETGDNSPLHF
j_gene: TRBJ1-6; v_gene: TRBV5-5; CDR3aa: CASSLDPLPPLHF
j_gene: TRBJ1-3; v_gene: TRBV30; CDR3aa: CAWSVQGPHSGNTIYF
j_gene: TRBJ2-5; v_gene: TRBV4-1; CDR3aa: CASSQDTEETQYF
j_gene: TRBJ2-1; v_gene: TRBV9; CDR3aa: CASSVGGGGRSQEQFF
j_gene: TRBJ2-7; v_gene: TRBV25-1; CDR3aa: CASSGERVPYEQYF
j_gene: TRBJ1-5; v_gene: TRBV30; CDR3aa: CAWTPGTVPGQPQHF
j_gene: TRBJ1-1; v_gene: TRBV27; CDR3aa: CASSLLQANTEAFF
j_gene: TRBJ2-3; v_gene: TRBV5-6; CDR3aa: CASSLAPGMADTQYF
j_gene: TRBJ2-7; v_gene: TRBV19; CDR3aa: CASSIAGSSYEQYF
j_gene: TRBJ1-1; v_gene: TRBV19; CDR3aa: CASSIMVGVRTEAFF
j_gene: TRBJ2-3; v_gene: TRBV13; CDR3aa: CASSLPAGGSTDTQYF
j_gene: TRBJ1-1; v_gene: TRBV6-5; CDR3aa: CASGNTGGAPEAFF
j_gene: TRBJ2-1; v_gene: TRBV28; CDR3aa: CASSYTGGAYNEQFF
j_gene: TRBJ2-1; v_gene: TRBV25-1; CDR3aa: CASSIYGEQFF
j_gene: TRBJ1-5; v_gene: TRBV5-6; CDR3aa: CASSPSYSNQPQHF
j_gene: TRBJ2-1; v_gene: TRBV21-1; CDR3aa: CASSKPKPSSYNEQFF
j_gene: TRBJ2-1; v_gene: TRBV7-3; CDR3aa: CASSLTSPAGFYNEQFF
j_gene: TRBJ2-7; v_gene: TRBV6-4; CDR3aa: CASRGAGGYEQYF
j_gene: TRBJ2-5; v_gene: TRBV28; CDR3aa: CASSLFLGETQYF